A selection of T cell receptor beta chains follows, all from one sample in a study of naive and memory T cell subsets. TCRdb independently ran MiXCR on the UMI-ligation and nested PCR reads; one entry per CDR3 protein. Of approximately 140,000 distinct CDR3 sequences detected, about 20% appear once; the ten largest clones hold 0.5% to 0.75%. The sequencing input was naive CD8+ T cells from blood. The receptor set was obtained from a human donor in good health. Both conserved end residues are part of each CDR3. Fields, in order: clone size, V gene, D gene, J gene, CDR3 protein, CDR3 DNA. D genes are given only for firm matches. The listing skips clone size in some rows; elsewhere it reads once, few, many or a size class.

abundance: few
v_gene: TRBV5-6
d_gene: TRBD1
j_gene: TRBJ2-1
CDR3aa: CASSRGQVVFF
CDR3nt: TGTGCCAGCAGCCGAGGACAGGTGGTTTTCTTC

abundance: -
v_gene: TRBV28
d_gene: TRBD2
j_gene: TRBJ2-7
CDR3aa: CASSLYLAGESDEQYF
CDR3nt: TGTGCCAGCAGTTTATACCTAGCGGGAGAATCTGACGAGCAGTACTTC

abundance: few
v_gene: TRBV7-9
d_gene: TRBD1
j_gene: TRBJ2-5
CDR3aa: CASSSGDRDGETQYF
CDR3nt: TGTGCCAGCAGCTCGGGGGACAGGGATGGGGAGACCCAGTACTTC

abundance: -
v_gene: TRBV5-6
d_gene: -
j_gene: TRBJ1-1
CDR3aa: CASSFWTGNTEAFF
CDR3nt: TGTGCCAGCAGCTTTTGGACCGGGAACACTGAAGCTTTCTTT

abundance: few
v_gene: TRBV12-3/TRBV12-4
d_gene: TRBD2
j_gene: TRBJ2-3
CDR3aa: CASSLVAGVPDTQYF
CDR3nt: TGTGCCAGCAGTTTGGTAGCGGGAGTACCAGATACGCAGTATTTT

abundance: -
v_gene: TRBV27
d_gene: -
j_gene: TRBJ2-1
CDR3aa: CASSPGSGFSYNEQFF
CDR3nt: TGTGCCAGCAGTCCCGGATCAGGCTTCTCCTACAATGAGCAGTTCTTC

abundance: few
v_gene: TRBV6-1
d_gene: TRBD1
j_gene: TRBJ2-1
CDR3aa: CASNRDRATYNEQFF
CDR3nt: TGTGCCAGCAACCGCGACAGGGCCACCTACAATGAGCAGTTCTTC

abundance: few
v_gene: TRBV12-3/TRBV12-4
d_gene: -
j_gene: TRBJ2-1
CDR3aa: CASSLETYNEQFF
CDR3nt: TGTGCCAGCAGTTTAGAGACGTACAATGAGCAGTTCTTC

abundance: few
v_gene: TRBV29-1
d_gene: TRBD1
j_gene: TRBJ2-1
CDR3aa: CSVPRTGKSEQFF
CDR3nt: TGCAGCGTCCCTCGGACAGGGAAGAGCGAGCAGTTCTTC

abundance: -
v_gene: TRBV20-1
d_gene: TRBD2
j_gene: TRBJ2-1
CDR3aa: CSARTGRDYNEQFF
CDR3nt: TGCAGTGCTAGAACTGGGAGGGATTACAATGAGCAGTTCTTC

abundance: -
v_gene: TRBV27
d_gene: -
j_gene: TRBJ1-5
CDR3aa: CASSSLSSNQPQHF
CDR3nt: TGTGCCAGCAGTTCCTTAAGTAGCAATCAGCCCCAGCATTTT

abundance: few
v_gene: TRBV19
d_gene: -
j_gene: TRBJ2-7
CDR3aa: CASSGHHTPWEGADEQYF
CDR3nt: TGTGCCAGTAGTGGCCATCACACTCCGTGGGAGGGGGCCGACGAGCAGTACTTC

abundance: -
v_gene: TRBV28
d_gene: -
j_gene: TRBJ2-1
CDR3aa: CASTLTGADNEQFF
CDR3nt: TGTGCCAGCACCCTCACTGGGGCGGACAATGAGCAGTTCTTC

abundance: -
v_gene: TRBV28
d_gene: -
j_gene: TRBJ1-1
CDR3aa: CASSIDRLNTEAFF
CDR3nt: TGTGCCAGCAGTATAGACCGGTTGAACACTGAAGCTTTCTTT

abundance: -
v_gene: TRBV19
d_gene: -
j_gene: TRBJ1-2
CDR3aa: CASEDAARDYGYTF
CDR3nt: TGTGCCAGTGAAGACGCGGCGAGGGACTATGGCTACACCTTC

abundance: -
v_gene: TRBV10-3
d_gene: TRBD2
j_gene: TRBJ2-1
CDR3aa: CAISGGTSGRNEQFF
CDR3nt: TGTGCCATCAGTGGAGGGACTAGCGGGAGGAATGAGCAGTTCTTC

abundance: many
v_gene: TRBV13
d_gene: -
j_gene: TRBJ2-3
CDR3aa: CASSLRADTQYF
CDR3nt: TGTGCCAGCAGCTTAAGGGCAGATACGCAGTATTTT

abundance: -
v_gene: TRBV6-5
d_gene: -
j_gene: TRBJ2-1
CDR3aa: CASSIGRPGYNEQFF
CDR3nt: TGTGCCAGCAGCATCGGCAGGCCGGGCTACAATGAGCAGTTCTTC

abundance: -
v_gene: TRBV28
d_gene: TRBD1
j_gene: TRBJ2-1
CDR3aa: CASSLSGQYNEQFF
CDR3nt: TGTGCCAGCAGTTTATCGGGACAGTACAATGAGCAGTTCTTC

abundance: few
v_gene: TRBV4-1
d_gene: -
j_gene: TRBJ1-1
CDR3aa: CASSQITPAEAFF
CDR3nt: TGCGCCAGCAGCCAAATCACCCCAGCTGAAGCTTTCTTT

abundance: -
v_gene: TRBV27
d_gene: -
j_gene: TRBJ2-1
CDR3aa: CASSLSEDYEQFF
CDR3nt: TGTGCCAGCAGTTTATCGGAGGACTATGAGCAGTTCTTC

abundance: -
v_gene: TRBV5-4
d_gene: TRBD1
j_gene: TRBJ1-2
CDR3aa: CASSPGGRVDYGYTF
CDR3nt: TGTGCCAGCAGCCCAGGGGGGCGCGTTGACTATGGCTACACCTTC